The clone carrying this TCR beta chain was found once. Its antigen is currently unknown. The record originates from a study of T cell responses to AZD1222 COVID-19 vaccine. Measured with immunoSEQ multiplex PCR; TCRdb has only the in-frame clones, and not every one. The sample consists of under 200,000 clones, around nine tenths of them appearing once. V was trimmed by 5 bases and J by 0 bases, leaving 11 bases between them. The CDR3 is 15 residues long. CDR1 is KGHDR and CDR2 is SFDVKD in the germline V gene. Study outcomes and limitations: Repertoire samples came only from after the peak T cell response. Vaccination with two AZD1222 doses was followed by a rise in Spike-specific TCR breadth and depth. Among the donors, most were white British and more were female, and clonal diversity was possibly underestimated.

The sequence came from an adult who received the MenACWY meningococcal vaccine as a control. The V gene is TRBV24-1, the J gene TRBJ2-3, with D perhaps TRBD2 (5 bases). The sample here was peripheral blood, taken 28 days after the second dose of the MenACWY control vaccine. CDR3 sequence reads: CATSVGVLSTDTQYF. As DNA, the CDR3 is TGTGCCACCAGTGTCGGGGTCCTGAGCACAGATACGCAGTATTTT.